This TCR beta chain emerged from a study of cytomegalovirus exposure and HLA in healthy donors. The study's findings and limits: In a later analysis, a missense DCLRE1C variant was linked to TCR beta V- and J-gene trimming.

60 Vbeta and 13 Jbeta primers were used in PCR. TCRdb keeps only in-frame clones here, not all; method: immunoSEQ multiplex PCR. The data hold about 160,000 clones, with about 76% observed a single time. With regard to this clone: As yet, its antigen is unknown.

After removal of 4 bases from V and 6 bases from J, the junction contained 2 bases not matched to a gene. CDR3 length: 12 amino acids. In germline, CDR1 is SEHNR, CDR2 FQNEAQ (reference sequence). This chain connects TRBV7-9 to TRBJ1-1, with 7 bases fitting TRBD1. The sample was PBMCs. The origin of this receptor is a female donor in good health and CMV-seronegative. The CDR3 DNA sequence: TGTGCCAGCAGCTCGGACAGGCCTGAAGCTTTCTTT. Its translation is CASSSDRPEAFF.